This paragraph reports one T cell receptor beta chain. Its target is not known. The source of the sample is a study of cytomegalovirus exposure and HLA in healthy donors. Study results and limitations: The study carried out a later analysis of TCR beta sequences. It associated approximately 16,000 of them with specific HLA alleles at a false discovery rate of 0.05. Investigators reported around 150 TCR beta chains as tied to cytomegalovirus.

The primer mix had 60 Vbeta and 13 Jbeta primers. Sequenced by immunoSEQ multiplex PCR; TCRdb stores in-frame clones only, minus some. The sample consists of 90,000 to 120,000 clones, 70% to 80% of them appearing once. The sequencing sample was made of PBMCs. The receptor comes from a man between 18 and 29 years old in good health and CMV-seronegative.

CDR3: CSERGEGSYNEQFF. CDR3 nucleotide sequence: TGCAGCGAGAGAGGGGAGGGCTCCTACAATGAGCAGTTCTTC. J is TRBJ2-1 and V is TRBV29-1; 7 bases agree with TRBD2. V dropped 7 bases and J dropped 0; count of bases not matched to a gene: 6. The CDR3 contains 14 residues. The V gene's germline CDR1 is SQVTM and CDR2 ANQGSEA.